Each of the 10 T cell receptor beta chains below was sequenced from the same sample in a study of blood T cell repertoires in COVID-19. The protocol was immunoSEQ multiplex PCR, while the TCRdb copy is restricted to in-frame clones and leaves out a portion. Of about 29,000 clones listed, roughly three quarters were seen once; the top ten hold over 40%. Sample: peripheral blood. Source of these receptors: a woman in her seventies with acute or convalescent COVID-19.

The chain is built from TRBV6-4 and TRBJ2-1; 9 bases agree with TRBD2. CDR1 MRHNA and CDR2 SNTAGT come from the germline V gene. CDR3 size: 14 residues. V dropped 4 bases and J dropped 3; count of bases not matched to a gene: 1. CDR3 sequence: CASSVSGGYNEQFF. The CDR3 region has the DNA TGTGCCAGCAGTGTTAGCGGGGGCTACAATGAGCAGTTCTTC.

The rearrangement uses TRBV27 and TRBJ2-1, with D possibly being TRBD2 (6 bases). V lost 6 bases, J lost 7 bases, and 25 bases lay in between. This CDR3 spans 17 amino acids. Germline lookup yields CDR1 MNHEY and CDR2 SMNVEV (reference sequence). As DNA, the CDR3 is TGTGCCAGCAGCCTACCGTACCCCGGACTAATCGGTAATGAGCAGTTCTTC. Protein product: CASSLPYPGLIGNEQFF.

V and J are TRBV9 and TRBJ2-5, with TRBD1 identical over 8 bases. Looked up from germline, CDR1 is SGDLS and CDR2 is YYNGEE. With V trimmed by 3 bases and J by 4 bases, 5 bases remained unmatched. The CDR3 length is 14 residues. The CDR3 region has the DNA TGTGCCAGCAGCGAGCAGGGGGCCGGAGAGACCCAGTACTTC. As protein: CASSEQGAGETQYF.

The chain carries TRBV28 and TRBJ1-6; TRBD1 aligns across 7 bases. CDR3 length equals 15 residues. Germline trimming cut 6 bases from V and 7 bases from J; bases unmatched to any gene: 9. Germline loops: CDR1 MDHEN, CDR2 SYDVKM. The chain's CDR3 is CASSLSRDRNSPLHF. Written as DNA, the CDR3 is TGTGCCAGCAGCCTATCACGGGACAGAAATTCACCCCTCCACTTT. The entire variable domain, with the rest obtained from reference TRBV28 and TRBJ1-6, is as follows: DVKVTQSSRYLVKRTGEKVFLECVQDMDHENMFWYRQDPGLGLRLIYFSYDVKMKEKGDIPEGYSVSREKKERFSLILESASTNQTSMYLCASSLSRDRNSPLHFGNGTRLTVT.

The chain uses TRBV5-4 and TRBJ2-1; TRBD2 aligns across 11 bases. J gave up 6 bases and V 2 bases, and 7 bases lay outside the gene matches. The CDR3 loop spans 16 amino acids. Germline V gene sequence: CDR1 SGHNT, CDR2 YYREEE (reference sequence). The CDR3 nucleotides are TGTGCCAGCAGCTTAGGGCCGGGACTAGCGGCCAATGAGCAGTTCTTC. It yields the protein CASSLGPGLAANEQFF.

The rearrangement uses TRBV5-4 and TRBJ2-1; D is perhaps TRBD2 (5 bases). Looked up from germline, CDR1 is SGHNT and CDR2 is YYREEE (reference sequence). The CDR3 consists of 13 residues. The V end was cut by 1 base, the J end by 8 bases, with 10 bases between. This chain's CDR3 is CASSLPPGYEQFF. In DNA form, the CDR3 reads TGTGCCAGCAGCTTGCCCCCGGGGTATGAGCAGTTCTTC.

The rearrangement links TRBV7-2 to TRBJ2-3; D gene uncertain. CDR1 SGHTA and CDR2 FQGNSA come from the germline V gene. The V and J ends lost 6 bases and 2 bases respectively, with 9 bases between them. The CDR3 contains 13 residues. For the CDR3, the DNA is TGTGCCAGCAGACTCCCCCCCACAGATACGCAGTATTTT. It encodes CASRLPPTDTQYF.

The chain has TRBV30 and TRBJ2-1; tentatively, D is TRBD2 (6 bases). Germline V gene sequence: CDR1 GTSNPN, CDR2 SVGIG (reference sequence). The CDR3 has 13 amino acids. V dropped 0 bases and J dropped 9 bases, with 12 bases sitting between them. The CDR3 bases are TGTGCCTGGAGTGTACTAGCCTCAACTGAGCAGTTCTTC. Its protein product is CAWSVLASTEQFF.

The chain joins TRBV7-3 to TRBJ2-3, with a tentative D call TRBD1 (6 bases). V was cut by 5 bases and J by 0 bases, with 15 bases left in between. The CDR3 consists of 16 residues. The germline V gene has CDR1 SGHTA and CDR2 FQGTGA. The CDR3 loop reads CASSPQGILSTDTQYF. CDR3 coding DNA: TGTGCCAGCAGCCCCCAGGGGATTCTAAGCACAGATACGCAGTATTTT.

This clone was seen a handful of times. The chain carries TRBV6-5 and TRBJ1-2; D is uncertain. CDR3 length: 13 amino acids. Germline-derived CDR1 and CDR2 are MNHEY and SVGAGI. With 7 bases removed from V and 2 bases from J, the gap between germline ends came to 11 bases. The CDR3 nucleotides are TGTGCCAGCACCAAAACACCGAACTATGGCTACACCTTC. Translation: CASTKTPNYGYTF.